Listed here is a single T cell receptor (beta chain). Its antigen is still unknown. Qualities for individual bases were not recorded, and no much larger clone is one base off. The cohort comprised around 690 healthy bone marrow donors. Cohort members were all nominally healthy when sampled, although unrecorded immune exposures were likely present. The donor tested CMV seronegative, placing the donor among the roughly 350 seronegative members of the cohort. Each donor provided a peripheral blood sample, and peripheral blood mononuclear cells were used for TCR beta sequencing. Genomic DNA extraction from the blood cell samples was performed with the Qiagen DNeasy Blood Extraction Kit. These data are taken from a study of cytomegalovirus exposure and HLA in healthy donors (dated by TCRdb to about 2017). A note on the overall study: An earlier analysis of roughly 500 of the donors reported roughly 300 Gb of sequence data and more than 90 million unique TCR beta sequences from 150 million to 200 million T cells. An earlier analysis of a few hundred of the donors applied high-throughput TCR beta sequencing to assess whether each TCR beta V gene segment acted as functional or pseudogenic. The study combined high-throughput TCR immunosequencing, statistical association of individual TCRs with disease status, and machine learning to predict cytomegalovirus infection status. Roughly 300 gigabases of sequencing data and approximately 80 million unique TCR sequences were included in an early release covering over 600 HLA-typed donors. Every repertoire in the discovery cohort had been generated on one and the same sequencing platform. Among the approximately 420 genotyped donors, around 81% belonged to the genetic ancestry cluster associated with self-reported Caucasian donors. The study aimed to test whether cataloging public T cell receptors could reveal signatures of past pathogen exposure. Rather than drawing on any new phenotypic data, the later analysis identified candidate immune exposures from TCR beta sequences and the way those sequences occurred across donors. Because of strong linkage in the cohort, a few DR-DQ haplotypes were treated as single units for association and clustering. A later analysis re-examined previously published TCR beta repertoires from 610 or so donors and added high-resolution HLA genotyping to investigate patterns of TCR occurrence. Among 398 genotyped donors of the cohort, an average of around 240,000 unique TCR beta nucleotide sequences were sequenced per donor, around 20% of them non-productive. Both class I and class II loci were covered by HLA typing, at four-digit resolution. Using immunosequencing, the study profiled T cell repertoires from 666 subjects and related those repertoires to cytomegalovirus serostatus. Donor age, sex, ethnicity and CMV serostatus were compiled together with the repertoire data. The number of typed donors differed by locus: roughly 620-630 for A, B, C, DRB1 and DQB1; approximately 530 for DQA1; around 610 for DPA1; and some 430 for DPB1. In a later genetic analysis, genome-wide SNP genotypes for about three fifths of the 666 donors were used, and that subset was treated as a discovery cohort. In addition to the first cohort of approximately 670 subjects, a separate validation cohort of some 120 different subjects was used.

The method behind the library was the immunoSEQ multiplex PCR assay. For the multiplex PCR, a mixture combining 60 forward primers for TCR Vbeta segments and 13 reverse primers for TCR Jbeta segments was used. The CDR3 region of rearranged TCR beta genes was amplified from genomic DNA by a multiplex PCR assay. The amplified TCR beta libraries were sequenced on the Illumina HiSeq System as 87-base-pair reads. Processing in the source paper ran as follows. A later analysis counted about 80 million unique TCR beta chains across the approximately 700 repertoires, and around 12 million of these chains were shared by at least two donors. To remove PCR and sequencing errors, raw reads were error-corrected and collapsed into unique sequences using a nearest-neighbor algorithm that merged closely related sequences. CDR3 sequences were aligned to IMGT reference sequences to assign V, D and J gene segments. For a sequence to be retained, a match of at least six nucleotides to both a V gene segment and a J gene segment was required. Rearrangements were called productive when the CDR3 lacked stop codons and stayed in frame with V and J; all others were non-productive. CDR3 was defined by IMGT convention, running from the second conserved V-encoded cysteine to the conserved J-encoded phenylalanine. The earlier analysis of 587 of the donors excluded sequences that lacked an unambiguous match to a single V gene segment. An earlier analysis of fewer than 750 of the donors classified V segments as functional when productive rearrangements were above 56.7% and as segregating when the standard deviation between donors was above 5%. A statistical classification framework was developed to diagnose cytomegalovirus status using the catalog of TCR beta chain sequences. A later analysis assigned V and J genes by comparing TCR nucleotide sequences with IMGT/GENE-DB human TR gene sequences. The TCRdist pipeline was used in a later analysis to assign CDR3 sequences and most-parsimonious VDJ recombination scenarios. In a later analysis, each TCR beta chain was defined by its CDR3 amino acid sequence together with its V-gene family, and reads lacking a unique V-gene family were excluded. As a way to deal with suspected cross-contamination and a sequencing artifact, a later analysis dropped 450 to 600 nucleotide sequences that were highly shared and had low generation probability. In a later analysis, a clonal expansion index was calculated for each public chain from normalized within-repertoire ranks of inferred template counts. Generation probabilities in a later analysis came from a VDJ recombination model fitted to out-of-frame rearrangements, and those results were checked against IGoR. In a later analysis, hypergeometric tests were used to score TCR-TCR, TCR-HLA and TCR-CMV co-occurrence, with a repertoire-size bias correction applied to TCR pairs. To estimate false discovery rates, a later analysis permuted the HLA or CMV assignments 20 times. In a later analysis, co-occurring TCRs were grouped using DBSCAN, with TCRdist sequence similarity added in when clustering inside HLA-allele-positive subsets. Co-occurrence clustering excluded repertoires with fewer than 30,000 or more than 120,000 public chains, plus five with anomalous nucleotide sharing. TCRdb obtained this table from immuneACCESS and retained in-frame rearrangements with V and J assigned. These tables miss some clones; where compared with another copy, unresolved V genes account for less than half of the shortfall, and the remainder is unexplained. The V and J calls and clone size are taken from that table; D and trimming were inferred from the DNA. In all, the sample holds fewer than 200,000 clones, and 65% to 85% of those were seen once. Roughly 0.75% of the sample rests with the top ten.

Overall study outcomes, separate from this receptor: According to the authors, the approach could potentially be generalized to other disease states and immunological phenotypes. Most TCR sequences were observed very rarely across donors, whereas some public TCRs were present in many individuals. In a later analysis, the rate of TCR association differed among HLA loci, with DRB1 alleles having the most associated TCRs and HLA-C alleles having the fewest. In a later analysis, around 17,000 TCR beta sequences were associated with specific HLA alleles at a false discovery rate of 0.05. Only TCR beta chains were sequenced in this cohort, and the absence of alpha or paired-chain data limited detectable features. According to a later analysis, most CMV-associated TCR beta chains appeared to be HLA-restricted, and the HLA associations seemed to be driven largely by CMV exposure. In the study, about 150 TCR beta chains were listed as associated with cytomegalovirus. In a later analysis, several top co-occurrence clusters were reported to appear linked to parvovirus B19, influenza, CMV and Epstein-Barr virus. Correlated functional status among segregating V segments might reflect linkage disequilibrium, but an unknown experimental factor could not be ruled out. The only immune exposure information available for the cohort was CMV serostatus. In a later analysis, HLA-associated TCR beta chains showed more clonal expansion and lower generation probabilities than non-associated chains that were equally common. Presence/absence analyses assumed roughly uniform sequencing depth across donors, an assumption that may not hold. Because counts were too low, 15 to 20 rarely observed V segments, including chromosome 9 orphons, were excluded from the earlier analysis of 587 of the donors. HLA typing was unavailable for some donors at each locus, so association tests used only the typed subset. The 87-base-pair reads could not distinguish some IMGT-functional V segments, including TRBV6-2 and TRBV6-3, so those segments were excluded. An association between a missense DCLRE1C variant and V-gene and J-gene trimming of TCR beta chains was found in a later genetic analysis and replicated in an independent cohort. In an earlier analysis of approximately 590 of the donors, most TCR beta V segments appeared in productive rearrangements about 90% or about 30% of the time, broadly matching IMGT annotations. A later genetic analysis reported fewer N-insertions in productive TCRs among donors in an Asian-associated ancestry cluster than the roughly 700-donor mean. Cytomegalovirus status was reported to be diagnosed by the classifier with high specificity and sensitivity in both the original and validation cohorts. A cluster of highly shared sequence variants was judged likely to represent a technical artifact of the sequencing pipeline. A further reported finding was that TCR beta sequences accurately predicted the HLA-A and HLA-B alleles for most subjects in the first cohort. When HLA alleles, especially DR and DQ, strongly co-occurred, TCR associations were difficult to assign to individual alleles. In vitro tests confirmed that three of the cytomegalovirus-associated TCR beta chains recognize cytomegalovirus antigens.

The CDR3 runs 15 amino acids, cysteine and phenylalanine included. Only CDR3 DNA is held: 45 bases, read in frame from base 1. V is clipped by 7 bases and J by 0 bases, and the sequence between their germline boundaries is 13 bases long. The germline V gene provides CDR1 SGHAT and CDR2 FQNNGV. The sequence joins TRBV11-2 to TRBJ2-1; TRBD1 is possibly the D segment (6 matching bases). Sequencing was performed on PBMCs. This TCR derives from a woman under 30 in good health and CMV-seronegative. The CDR3 amino acid sequence is: CASTISTGSYNEQFF. In nucleotide form, the sequence is TGTGCCAGCACCATTTCGACAGGCTCCTACAATGAGCAGTTCTTC.